This is a list of T cell receptor beta chains from one sample in a study of T cell responses to AZD1222 COVID-19 vaccine. Repertoires were generated with immunoSEQ multiplex PCR, while TCRdb's copy carries only in-frame clones and drops some. Of roughly 40,000 clones in the sample, around 88% are singletons; the top ten hold 25%. Sequenced here: peripheral blood, sampled 28 days after the second AZD1222 dose. These receptors came from an adult who received the AZD1222 COVID-19 vaccine. The CDR3 runs from the conserved cysteine through the conserved F or W. A D gene is named only where the DNA matches it firmly.

d_gene: TRBD1
v_gene: TRBV7-9
j_gene: TRBJ2-7
CDR3nt: TGTGCCAGCAGCATCTGGCCCGACAGGGCGGAGCAGTACTTC
CDR3aa: CASSIWPDRAEQYF

d_gene: .
v_gene: TRBV19
j_gene: TRBJ1-1
CDR3nt: TGTGCCAGTAGGCGAAGTAAGACTGAAGCTTTCTTT
CDR3aa: CASRRSKTEAFF

d_gene: TRBD1
v_gene: TRBV30
j_gene: TRBJ2-2
CDR3nt: TGTGCCTGGAGTGTCAGGACAGGGAACACCGGGGAGCTGTTTTTT
CDR3aa: CAWSVRTGNTGELFF

d_gene: .
v_gene: TRBV28
j_gene: TRBJ2-7
CDR3nt: TGTGCCAGCAGTTTATTTGGCAGTTCCTACGAGCAGTACTTC
CDR3aa: CASSLFGSSYEQYF

d_gene: .
v_gene: TRBV20-1
j_gene: TRBJ1-1
CDR3nt: TGCAGTGCTAGTCCCTGGTCCCTAAGTTCTGAAGCTTTCTTT
CDR3aa: CSASPWSLSSEAFF

d_gene: TRBD2
v_gene: TRBV6-5
j_gene: TRBJ2-7
CDR3nt: TGTGCCAGCAGGTCGACTAGCGGGAGGCCCTTGAACTTC
CDR3aa: CASRSTSGRPLNF

d_gene: .
v_gene: TRBV7-9
j_gene: TRBJ2-5
CDR3nt: TGTGCCAGCAGCTTAGGGCTGACAGACCAAGAGACCCAGTACTTC
CDR3aa: CASSLGLTDQETQYF

d_gene: .
v_gene: TRBV5-6
j_gene: TRBJ1-1
CDR3nt: TGTGCCAGCAGCCCGCAGGGAAGGGGGACTGAAGCTTTCTTT
CDR3aa: CASSPQGRGTEAFF

d_gene: .
v_gene: TRBV15
j_gene: TRBJ1-2
CDR3nt: TGTGCCACCAGCATCCGGGGCAAGGAGGGGGGTGGCTACACCTTC
CDR3aa: CATSIRGKEGGGYTF

d_gene: TRBD2
v_gene: TRBV4-3
j_gene: TRBJ2-1
CDR3nt: TGCGCCAGCAGCCAAGTACTAGCGGGAGCCAATGAGCAGTTCTTC
CDR3aa: CASSQVLAGANEQFF

d_gene: TRBD2
v_gene: TRBV5-8
j_gene: TRBJ2-7
CDR3nt: TGTGCCAGCACCCGGACTAGCTGGGGATCCGAGCAGTACTTC
CDR3aa: CASTRTSWGSEQYF

d_gene: TRBD1
v_gene: TRBV3-1/TRBV3-2
j_gene: TRBJ1-2
CDR3nt: TGTGCCAGCAGCCAGCCCCCGGGACAGGGAATCTATGGCTACACCTTC
CDR3aa: CASSQPPGQGIYGYTF

d_gene: .
v_gene: TRBV4-1
j_gene: TRBJ1-2
CDR3nt: TGCGCCAGCAGCCAAGATTACCACACGGACCCCGGAGTTTCCGGTGGCTACACCTTC
CDR3aa: CASSQDYHTDPGVSGGYTF

d_gene: .
v_gene: TRBV21-1
j_gene: TRBJ1-1
CDR3nt: TGTGCCAGCAACAGAGGGGCGGGGAACACTGAAGCTTTCTTT
CDR3aa: CASNRGAGNTEAFF

d_gene: .
v_gene: TRBV7-9
j_gene: TRBJ2-7
CDR3nt: TGTGCCAGCAGCTTGGGGCAGGGGAAGGGCGAGCAGTACTTC
CDR3aa: CASSLGQGKGEQYF

d_gene: .
v_gene: TRBV20-1
j_gene: TRBJ1-2
CDR3nt: TGCAGTGCTAGTAGCGCCGGTGGCTACACCTTC
CDR3aa: CSASSAGGYTF

d_gene: TRBD2
v_gene: TRBV6-5
j_gene: TRBJ2-7
CDR3nt: TGTGCCAGCAGTTACTATCCGGGAGGAACCTACGAGCAGTACTTC
CDR3aa: CASSYYPGGTYEQYF